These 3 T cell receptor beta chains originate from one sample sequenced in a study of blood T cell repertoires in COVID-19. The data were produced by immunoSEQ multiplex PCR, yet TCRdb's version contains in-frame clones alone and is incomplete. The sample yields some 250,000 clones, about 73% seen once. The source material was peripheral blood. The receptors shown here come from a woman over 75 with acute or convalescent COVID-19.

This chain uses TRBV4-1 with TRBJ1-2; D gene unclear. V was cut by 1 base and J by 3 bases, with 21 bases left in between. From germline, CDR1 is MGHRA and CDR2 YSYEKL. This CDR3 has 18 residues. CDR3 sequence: CASSQVKPGLHRDYGYTF. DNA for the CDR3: TGCGCCAGCAGCCAAGTGAAACCCGGTCTCCACCGGGACTATGGCTACACCTTC.

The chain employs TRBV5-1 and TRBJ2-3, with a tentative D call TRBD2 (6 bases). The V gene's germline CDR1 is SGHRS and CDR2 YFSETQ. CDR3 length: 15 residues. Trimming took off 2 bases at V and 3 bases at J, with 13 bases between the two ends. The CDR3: CASSLPGGKTDTQYF. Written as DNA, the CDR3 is TGCGCCAGCAGCTTACCTGGGGGGAAGACAGATACGCAGTATTTT.

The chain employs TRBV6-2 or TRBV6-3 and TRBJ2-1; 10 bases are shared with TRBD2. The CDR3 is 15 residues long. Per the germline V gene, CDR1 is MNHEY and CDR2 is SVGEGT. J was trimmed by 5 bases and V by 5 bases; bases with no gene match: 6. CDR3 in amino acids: CASSGAGGPNNEQFF. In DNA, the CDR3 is TGTGCCAGCAGTGGAGCGGGGGGGCCCAACAATGAGCAGTTCTTC.